The following is a T cell receptor (beta chain) sequence with its context. The data were taken from a study of blood T cell repertoires in COVID-19. The table came from immunoSEQ multiplex PCR; TCRdb's copy has only in-frame clones and leaves some out. The data hold 300,000 to 400,000 clones, with about 93% observed a single time. Germline CDR1 reads SEHNR; CDR2 reads FQNEAQ (reference sequence). This CDR3 contains 12 residues. V was shortened by 2 bases and J by 2 bases, with 3 bases between the two germline ends. The origin of this receptor is a woman younger than 35 who had recovered from COVID-19. This rearrangement joins TRBV7-9 to TRBJ1-2; D is ambiguous. Material for sequencing was peripheral blood. CDR3 DNA: TGTGCCAGCAGCTTAATAAACTATGGCTACACCTTC. This codes for CASSLINYGYTF.